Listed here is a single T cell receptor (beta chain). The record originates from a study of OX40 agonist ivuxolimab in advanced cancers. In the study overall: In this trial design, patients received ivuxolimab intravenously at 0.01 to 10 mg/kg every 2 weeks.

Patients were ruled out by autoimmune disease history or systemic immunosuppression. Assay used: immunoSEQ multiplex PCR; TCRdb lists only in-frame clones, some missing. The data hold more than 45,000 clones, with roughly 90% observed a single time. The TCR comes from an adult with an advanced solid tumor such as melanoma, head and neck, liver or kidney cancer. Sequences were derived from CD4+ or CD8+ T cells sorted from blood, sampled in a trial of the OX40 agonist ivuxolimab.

CDR3 sequence: CASSLAWADYNEQFF. CDR3 nucleotide sequence: TGTGCCAGTTCACTAGCGTGGGCTGACTACAATGAGCAGTTCTTC. V is TRBV14 and J is TRBJ2-1, with 7 bases fitting TRBD2. Germline V gene lookup returns CDR1 SGHDN and CDR2 FVKESK. There are 15 residues in the CDR3. The ends lost 9 bases at V and 3 bases at J; junction bases unmatched: 11.